This TCR beta chain was found in a study of blood T cell repertoires in COVID-19. Overall study: PBMCs, B-cell-depleted T cells, or T cells provided the cDNA or gDNA that made up the material.

The table came from immunoSEQ multiplex PCR; TCRdb's copy has only in-frame clones and leaves some out. The profile shows 150,000 or so clones, more than 60% of them singletons. The length of the CDR3 is 14 residues. The V end was cut by 6 bases, the J end by 3 bases, with 12 bases between. CDR1 is MNHNY, CDR2 SVGAGI, per germline (reference sequence). The clonotype comes from a woman between 50 and 59 years old with active or convalescent COVID-19. The V and J genes are TRBV6-6 and TRBJ1-3, with D perhaps matching TRBD1 (5 bases). The sample was peripheral blood. The DNA of the CDR3 is TGTGCCAGCAGGGCAGGAGGGGATGGAAACACCATATATTTT. This gives the protein CASRAGGDGNTIYF.